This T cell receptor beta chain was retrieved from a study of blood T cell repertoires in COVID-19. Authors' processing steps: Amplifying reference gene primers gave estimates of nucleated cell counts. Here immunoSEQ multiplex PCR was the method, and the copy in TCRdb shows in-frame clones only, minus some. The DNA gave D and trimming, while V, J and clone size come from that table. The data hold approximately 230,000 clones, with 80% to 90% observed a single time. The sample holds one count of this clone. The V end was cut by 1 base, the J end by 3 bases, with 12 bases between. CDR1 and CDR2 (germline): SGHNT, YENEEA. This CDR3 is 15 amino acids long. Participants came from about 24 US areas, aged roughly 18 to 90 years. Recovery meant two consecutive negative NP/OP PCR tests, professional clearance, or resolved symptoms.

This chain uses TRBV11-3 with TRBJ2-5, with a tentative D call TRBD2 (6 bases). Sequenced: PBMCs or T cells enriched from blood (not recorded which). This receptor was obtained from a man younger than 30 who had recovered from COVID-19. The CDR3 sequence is CASSLGLRGKETQYF. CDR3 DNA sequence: TGTGCCAGCAGCTTAGGCCTTCGGGGGAAAGAGACCCAGTACTTC.